This is a list of T cell receptor beta chains from one sample in a study of shared clonotypes between healthy human individuals. Repertoires were generated with immunoSEQ multiplex PCR, while TCRdb's copy carries only in-frame clones and drops some. The sample has about 600,000 clones; about 96% are singletons. The sample consisted of naive CD4+ T cells sorted from blood. All receptors derive from a woman aged 25 to 39 in good health. The CDR3 runs from the conserved cysteine through the conserved F or W. A D gene is named only where the DNA matches it firmly. Size values are once, few and many counts, or a class for expanded clones, and some rows have none.

v_call,clone_size,d_call,j_call,cdr3_aa,cdr3_nt
TRBV5-1,.,.,TRBJ2-7,CASSLSGATYEQYF,TGCGCCAGCAGCTTGTCAGGGGCCACCTACGAGCAGTACTTC
TRBV28,.,.,TRBJ2-7,CASSLQGGLSYEQYF,TGTGCCAGCAGTTTACAGGGCGGTTTATCCTACGAGCAGTACTTC
TRBV5-1,.,TRBD2,TRBJ2-1,CASSFGTSGYNEQFF,TGCGCCAGCAGCTTCGGGACTAGCGGCTACAATGAGCAGTTCTTC
TRBV27,.,.,TRBJ2-5,CASREPKGLSETQYF,TGTGCCAGCAGGGAGCCTAAGGGACTTTCAGAGACCCAGTACTTC
TRBV7-3,.,.,TRBJ2-3,CASSSQPGVVDTQYF,TGTGCCAGCAGTAGTCAGCCGGGAGTGGTAGATACGCAGTATTTT
TRBV10-1,once,.,TRBJ2-2,CASSVRRALNTGELFF,TGCGCCAGCAGTGTGCGGAGGGCCCTCAACACCGGGGAGCTGTTTTTT
TRBV6-6,.,.,TRBJ2-3,CASRPSSVPDTQYF,TGTGCCAGCAGACCCTCCAGCGTCCCAGATACGCAGTATTTT
TRBV20-1,.,.,TRBJ2-7,CSAKGGDEQYF,TGCAGTGCAAAAGGGGGAGACGAGCAGTACTTC
TRBV5-1,.,.,TRBJ2-3,CASSLGPSNTDTQYF,TGCGCCAGCAGCTTAGGTCCGTCTAACACAGATACGCAGTATTTT
TRBV6-6,.,TRBD2,TRBJ2-1,CASGWEGNEQFF,TGTGCCAGCGGGTGGGAGGGAAATGAGCAGTTCTTC
TRBV28,.,.,TRBJ2-3,CASRARDTQYF,TGTGCCAGTAGAGCTAGGGATACGCAGTATTTT
TRBV11-2,.,.,TRBJ1-5,CASSQTNQPQHF,TGTGCCAGTTCGCAGACAAATCAGCCCCAGCATTTT
TRBV25-1,.,TRBD1,TRBJ2-7,CASSGPGQVSYEQYF,TGTGCCAGCAGTGGACCGGGACAGGTTTCCTACGAGCAGTACTTC
TRBV6-5,.,.,TRBJ2-7,CASTQGGSYEQYF,TGTGCCAGCACACAGGGGGGGTCGTACGAGCAGTACTTC
TRBV11-2,.,.,TRBJ2-5,CASSFGTGETQYF,TGTGCCAGCAGCTTCGGAACTGGGGAGACCCAGTACTTC
TRBV5-1,.,.,TRBJ2-5,CASSLGRGYQETQYF,TGCGCCAGCAGCTTGGGTCGGGGGTATCAAGAGACCCAGTACTTC
TRBV19,.,.,TRBJ1-5,CASTERRGGQPQHF,TGTGCCAGTACCGAAAGGAGGGGCGGTCAGCCCCAGCATTTT
TRBV18,.,.,TRBJ2-2,CASSPRGGDTGELFF,TGTGCCAGCTCACCTCGTGGGGGCGACACCGGGGAGCTGTTTTTT
TRBV5-6,.,.,TRBJ1-4,CASSLQGMDEKLFF,TGTGCCAGCAGCTTGCAGGGGATGGATGAAAAACTGTTTTTT
TRBV28,.,.,TRBJ1-1,CASSFRQLNTEAFF,TGTGCCAGCAGTTTTCGGCAGTTGAACACTGAAGCTTTCTTT
TRBV28,.,.,TRBJ2-5,CASRHPARETQYF,TGTGCCAGCAGGCATCCGGCGCGGGAGACCCAGTACTTC
TRBV28,once,TRBD2,TRBJ2-7,CASRSTGGYSYEQYF,TGTGCCAGCAGGAGCACGGGGGGTTACTCCTACGAGCAGTACTTC
TRBV30,.,.,TRBJ2-1,CAWSRRGSGLGAENEQFF,TGTGCCTGGAGTCGGAGGGGGAGCGGCCTCGGGGCGGAAAATGAGCAGTTCTTC
TRBV7-6,.,.,TRBJ1-2,CASSSDGYGYTF,TGTGCCAGCAGCTCGGACGGATATGGCTACACCTTC
TRBV28,.,.,TRBJ1-1,CASSLAQVNTEAFF,TGTGCCAGCAGTTTAGCACAAGTGAACACTGAAGCTTTCTTT